The 28 T cell receptor beta chains below were found in one sample sequenced in a study of T cell changes during pregnancy in multiple sclerosis. The protocol was immunoSEQ multiplex PCR, while the TCRdb copy is restricted to in-frame clones and leaves out a portion. The data hold around 60,000 clones, with around 90% observed a single time. The sequences come from peripheral blood, collected in the third trimester of pregnancy. All receptors come from a female donor in good health, enrolled as a control in a pregnancy study.

This CDR3 reads CASSSPGSTGEAFF. CDR3 nucleotide sequence: TGTGCCAGCAGTTCCCCCGGTTCGACAGGCGAAGCTTTCTTT. The chain combines TRBV6-5 with TRBJ1-1; the D gene is possibly TRBD1 (6 bases). The CDR3 has 14 amino acids. The V and J ends lost 4 bases and 8 bases respectively, with 17 bases between them. The germline V gene has CDR1 MNHEY and CDR2 SVGAGI.

V gene TRBV10-3 combines with J gene TRBJ2-3, with 12 bases matching TRBD2. Looked up from germline, CDR1 is ENHRY and CDR2 is SYGVKD. This CDR3 spans 18 amino acids. The V gene end was trimmed by 6 bases and the J gene end by 1 base; junction bases not matched to a gene: 11. CDR3 residues: CAISITSGRSSGTDTQYF. DNA of the CDR3: TGTGCCATCAGCATAACTAGCGGGAGGTCTTCTGGCACAGATACGCAGTATTTT.

The V and J genes are TRBV19 and TRBJ2-1; no reliable D call. This CDR3 contains 13 residues. Trimming stripped 3 bases from V and 3 bases from J, with 6 bases between. CDR1 LNHDA and CDR2 SQIVND come from the germline V gene (reference sequence). CDR3 sequence (DNA): TGTGCCAGTAGTATCCAGGTCTACAATGAGCAGTTCTTC. Amino acids: CASSIQVYNEQFF.

The chain joins TRBV29-1 to TRBJ2-3, with D possibly TRBD2 on 6 matching bases. CDR3 length: 14 amino acids. Germline V gene data show CDR1 as SQVTM and CDR2 as ANQGSEA. The V end lost 6 bases, the J end lost 3 bases, and 16 bases lay between the germline ends. CDR3 DNA: TGCAGCGTAACTCAGCGCGGGAAAACAGATACGCAGTATTTT. Encoded protein: CSVTQRGKTDTQYF.

V usage is TRBV10-2 and J usage is TRBJ1-1; D is ambiguous. V lost 10 bases, J lost 1 base, and 10 bases lay in between. The CDR3 spans 12 residues. Germline V lookup: CDR1 WSHSY, CDR2 SAAADI. Written as DNA, the CDR3 is TGCGCCACCGGTGCGGGGAACACTGAAGCTTTCTTT. Its protein is CATGAGNTEAFF.

This chain connects TRBV11-3 to TRBJ2-7, with D unclear. Germline values: CDR1 SGHNT, CDR2 YENEEA. V gave up 1 base and J gave up 2 bases, with 6 bases separating them. The CDR3 has 13 amino acids. In nucleotides, the CDR3 is TGTGCCAGCAGCTTAGTTCCAACCTACGAGCAGTACTTC. Its translation: CASSLVPTYEQYF.

This chain links TRBV2 with TRBJ1-1, with D unresolved. CDR1 is SNHLY, CDR2 FYNNEI, per germline. V was pared by 3 bases and J by 3 bases, with 11 bases between. The CDR3 loop spans 14 amino acids. DNA for the CDR3: TGTGCCAGCAGTGAGAGGGCGTCGGACACTGAAGCTTTCTTT. Amino acid sequence: CASSERASDTEAFF.

V and J are TRBV7-6 and TRBJ2-3, with D possibly TRBD2 on 6 matching bases. Germline CDR1 and CDR2: SGHVS and FNYEAQ. The CDR3 totals 14 residues. Trimming took 5 bases from V and 0 from J, leaving 9 bases between them. The CDR3 spells CASSRSGSTDTQYF. The CDR3 coding sequence is TGTGCCAGCAGCCGAAGCGGGAGCACAGATACGCAGTATTTT.

The J gene is TRBJ2-3, the V gene TRBV30; 8 positions match TRBD2. Germline assignment: CDR1 GTSNPN and CDR2 SVGIG (reference sequence). V trimming: 4 bases; J trimming: 4 bases; junction bases outside the gene matches: 7. CDR3 length: 14 residues. CDR3 in DNA: TGTGCCTGGACGGGGGGGCGCATCCCAGATACGCAGTATTTT. Residues: CAWTGGRIPDTQYF.

The chain carries TRBV7-2 and TRBJ1-2; 9 positions agree with TRBD1. The V segment lost 5 bases and the J segment 6 bases; nucleotides outside the gene matches: 10. Germline V gene sequence: CDR1 SGHTA, CDR2 FQGNSA. The CDR3 covers 15 residues. This CDR3 is CASSPRTGDTHGYTF. CDR3 bases: TGTGCCAGCAGCCCACGGACAGGGGATACGCATGGCTACACCTTC.

The chain couples TRBV6-6 to TRBJ2-3, with TRBD2 matching 7 bases. CDR3 length equals 16 residues. V shed 7 bases, J shed 0 bases, and the junction held 10 bases outside the gene matches. CDR1 is MNHNY and CDR2 is SVGAGI in the germline V gene (reference sequence). The CDR3 region is CASTGGGYLSTDTQYF. In DNA form, the CDR3 reads TGTGCCAGCACGGGCGGGGGTTATCTTAGCACAGATACGCAGTATTTT.

The rearrangement links TRBV5-6 to TRBJ1-2, with TRBD1 matching over 7 bases. The CDR3 has 15 amino acids. Germline-derived CDR1 and CDR2 are SGHDT and YYEEEE. Trimming took 4 bases from V and 7 from J; bases not matched to a gene: 13. CDR3 nucleotide sequence: TGTGCCAGCAGCCCGGACAGGACTATATATGGTGGCTACACCTTC. This gives the protein CASSPDRTIYGGYTF.

This chain connects TRBV7-2 to TRBJ1-1, with D hard to call. Germline assignment: CDR1 SGHTA and CDR2 FQGNSA. The CDR3 covers 18 residues. The V and J ends lost 5 bases and 1 base respectively, with 23 bases between them. The CDR3 reads CASSLPPNFTRGNTEAFF. CDR3 nucleotide sequence: TGTGCCAGCAGCCTTCCTCCTAACTTCACGCGAGGGAACACTGAAGCTTTCTTT.

This clone was observed a handful of times. The chain joins TRBV7-2 to TRBJ2-1, with TRBD2 matching over 7 bases. This CDR3 has 14 residues. Per the germline V gene, CDR1 is SGHTA and CDR2 is FQGNSA. J lost 3 bases, V lost 5 bases, and 4 bases had no gene match. This CDR3 reads CASSPPGGYNEQFF. CDR3 in DNA: TGTGCCAGCAGCCCACCGGGGGGCTACAATGAGCAGTTCTTC.

V gene TRBV11-2 combines with J gene TRBJ2-1; unclear D gene. CDR1 is SGHAT, CDR2 FQNNGV, per germline. With 4 bases removed from V and 7 bases from J, the gap between germline ends came to 20 bases. The CDR3 is 16 residues long. CDR3 nucleotide sequence: TGTGCCAGCAGCTACCGGCCGGAGTGGAAGACTAATGAGCAGTTCTTC. This gives the protein CASSYRPEWKTNEQFF. Combining the CDR3 with reference TRBV11-2 and TRBJ2-1 gives the whole variable domain EAGVAQSPRYKIIEKRQSVAFWCNPISGHATLYWYQQILGQGPKLLIQFQNNGVVDDSQLPKDRFSAERLKGVDSTLKIQPAKLEDSAVYLCASSYRPEWKTNEQFFGPGTRLTVL.

This chain joins TRBV7-8 and TRBJ1-2; no clear D gene. Germline CDR1 reads SGHVS; CDR2 reads FQNEAQ. The CDR3 has 14 residues. The V and J ends lost 3 bases and 6 bases respectively, with 14 bases between them. Here the CDR3 DNA reads TGTGCCAGCAGCTTCTCGGAGGGAAGGAATGGCTACACCTTC. Translated, it gives CASSFSEGRNGYTF.

CDR3 bases: TGTGCCAGCAGTTACCAGACAGATACGCAGTATTTT. Protein: CASSYQTDTQYF. The rearrangement links TRBV6-6 to TRBJ2-3; D uncertain. Germline V gene lookup returns CDR1 MNHNY and CDR2 SVGAGI (reference sequence). Trimming took off 2 bases at V and 3 bases at J, with 3 bases between the two ends. This CDR3 has 12 amino acids.

This clone was seen a single time. The V call is TRBV7-6, the J call TRBJ2-2; TRBD1 aligns across 9 bases. Germline lookup yields CDR1 SGHVS and CDR2 FNYEAQ. There are 15 residues in the CDR3. Trimming removed 5 bases from V and 6 bases from J; junction bases left unmatched: 7. The CDR3 loop reads CASSGYRGRAGELFF. CDR3 DNA sequence: TGTGCCAGCAGCGGATACAGGGGGCGGGCCGGGGAGCTGTTTTTT.

This chain joins TRBV27 and TRBJ2-3; perhaps TRBD1 as D (5 bases). There are 14 residues in the CDR3. V lost 6 bases and J 0 bases, leaving 10 bases between the germline ends. The germline V gene has CDR1 MNHEY and CDR2 SMNVEV (reference sequence). In DNA, the CDR3 is TGTGCCAGCAGCCAGGGTGGGAGCACAGATACGCAGTATTTT. As protein: CASSQGGSTDTQYF.

CDR3 sequence reads: CASTTSGGSYEQYF. The CDR3 bases are TGTGCCAGTACCACTAGCGGGGGCTCCTACGAGCAGTACTTC. V gene TRBV19 combines with J gene TRBJ2-7, with TRBD2 matching over 11 bases. With 7 bases clipped from V and 0 bases from J, the junction kept 2 bases outside the gene matches. This CDR3 region has 14 residues. In germline, CDR1 is LNHDA, CDR2 SQIVND (reference sequence).

J is TRBJ2-7 and V is TRBV10-3; weak D call: TRBD2 (5 bases). Trimming shortened V by 4 bases and J by 0 bases, and 13 bases separated the two germline ends. The germline CDR1 and CDR2 sequences are ENHRY and SYGVKD. CDR3 size: 15 residues. CDR3 coding DNA: TGTGCCATCAGTGGTGAGGGTAGCTTCTCCTACGAGCAGTACTTC. Translated, it gives CAISGEGSFSYEQYF.

This chain links TRBV5-5 with TRBJ2-7, with D unresolved. Deletions cut 0 bases from V and 3 bases from J, with 10 bases between. Germline CDR1 SGHKS, CDR2 YYEKEE (reference sequence). The CDR3 runs 14 residues. The CDR3 sequence: CASSLGAALYEQYF. DNA for the CDR3: TGTGCCAGCAGCTTGGGGGCAGCCCTCTACGAGCAGTACTTC.

In the case of this clone: Other DNA sequences of this sample code for an identical CDR3. The chain couples TRBV7-2 to TRBJ2-4; D not resolved. Trimming stripped 4 bases from V and 5 bases from J, with 3 bases between. Germline CDR1 SGHTA, CDR2 FQGNSA. The CDR3 length is 11 residues. CDR3 amino acids: CASSSENIQYF. DNA of the CDR3: TGTGCCAGCAGCTCAGAAAACATTCAGTACTTC.

The genes are TRBV4-3 and TRBJ2-7; 9 bases align to TRBD1. The CDR3 is 17 amino acids. V was pared by 4 bases and J by 6 bases, with 16 bases of the junction left unmatched. Germline V gives CDR1 LGHNA, CDR2 YSLEER. The CDR3 loop is CASSRQIPGTGFREQYF. The CDR3 DNA reads as TGCGCCAGCAGCCGCCAAATCCCCGGGACAGGGTTTCGCGAGCAGTACTTC.

This sequence joins TRBV7-9 and TRBJ1-3; D ambiguous. CDR1 and CDR2 (germline): SEHNR, FQNEAQ (reference sequence). CDR3 length equals 15 residues. V was trimmed by 5 bases and J by 0 bases, leaving 11 bases between them. In DNA, the CDR3 is TGTGCCAGCAGCGGCCCTTCGATCTCTGGAAACACCATATATTTT. It yields the protein CASSGPSISGNTIYF.

This rearrangement joins TRBV7-3 to TRBJ2-1; TRBD1 aligns across 7 bases. Germline assignment: CDR1 SGHTA and CDR2 FQGTGA. CDR3 length: 15 residues. V was clipped by 5 bases and J by 2 bases; unmatched bases: 6. In DNA form, the CDR3 reads TGTGCCAGCAGCCTCGGGGACAGCCCCTACAATGAGCAGTTCTTC. Its translation is CASSLGDSPYNEQFF.

The V and J genes are TRBV7-9 and TRBJ2-3, with unresolved D. Trimming stripped 6 bases from V and 6 bases from J, with 10 bases between. The germline gives CDR1 SEHNR, CDR2 FQNEAQ (reference sequence). This CDR3 region has 12 residues. CDR3 bases: TGTGCCAGCAGACATCACAAGGATACGCAGTATTTT. Its translation is CASRHHKDTQYF. The entire variable domain, with the rest obtained from reference TRBV7-9 and TRBJ2-3, is as follows: DTGVSQNPRHKITKRGQNVTFRCDPISEHNRLYWYRQTLGQGPEFLTYFQNEAQLEKSRLLSDRFSAERPKGSFSTLEIQRTEQGDSAMYLCASRHHKDTQYFGPGTRLTVL.

V usage is TRBV5-4 and J usage is TRBJ2-1; TRBD2 matches at 8 bases. The germline gives CDR1 SGHNT, CDR2 YYREEE (reference sequence). The CDR3 contains 16 residues. V dropped 4 bases and J dropped 0; count of bases not matched to a gene: 6. CDR3 sequence: CASSRGGGISYNEQFF. The CDR3 DNA follows: TGTGCCAGCAGCCGGGGGGGAGGGATCTCCTACAATGAGCAGTTCTTC.